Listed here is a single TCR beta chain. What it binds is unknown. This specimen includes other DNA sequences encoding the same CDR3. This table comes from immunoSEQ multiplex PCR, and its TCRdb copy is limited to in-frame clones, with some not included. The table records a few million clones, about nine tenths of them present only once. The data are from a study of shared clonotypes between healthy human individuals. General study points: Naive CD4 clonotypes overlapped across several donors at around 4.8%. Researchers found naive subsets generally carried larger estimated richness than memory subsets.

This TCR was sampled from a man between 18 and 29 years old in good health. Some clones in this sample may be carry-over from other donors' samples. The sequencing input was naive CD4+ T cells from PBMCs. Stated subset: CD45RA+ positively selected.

CDR3 region: CATSRGGSNQPQHF. The DNA for the CDR3 is TGTGCCACCAGCCGGGGGGGGAGCAATCAGCCCCAGCATTTT. The chain links TRBV15 to TRBJ1-5; possibly TRBD1 for D (5 bases). The V gene lost 5 bases and the J gene lost 1 base, with 9 bases spanning the gap. This CDR3 spans 14 amino acids. Germline loops: CDR1 LNHNV, CDR2 YYDKDF (reference sequence).